The 25 T cell receptor beta chains below all came from one sample that was sequenced in a study of T cell responses to AZD1222 COVID-19 vaccine. Only in-frame clones appear in the TCRdb table, and some are missing; sequencing was by immunoSEQ multiplex PCR. The repertoire holds more than 150,000 clones, with around 92% as singletons. Source: peripheral blood, taken on day 0 of AZD1222 vaccination. These receptors all come from an adult in good health.

The V call is TRBV7-9, the J call TRBJ2-7, with TRBD2 identical over 7 bases. Germline V gene data show CDR1 as SEHNR and CDR2 as FQNEAQ (reference sequence). V dropped 5 bases and J dropped 6; count of bases not matched to a gene: 10. There are 14 residues in the CDR3. The CDR3 DNA is TGTGCCAGCAGCACCTGGACTAGTTTGAGCGAGCAGTACTTC. This encodes CASSTWTSLSEQYF.

The chain is built from TRBV28 and TRBJ1-5; D gene ambiguous. Trimming cost V 8 bases and J 1 base, with 9 bases left between them. Germline CDR1 reads MDHEN; CDR2 reads SYDVKM. This CDR3 region has 13 residues. The CDR3 nucleotides are TGTGCCAGCCAAGGAGAAAGCAATCAGCCCCAGCATTTT. Translated: CASQGESNQPQHF.

The CDR3 reads CASRGRDRTYEQYF. The CDR3 DNA follows: TGTGCCAGCAGGGGACGGGACAGAACTTACGAGCAGTACTTC. The rearrangement links TRBV2 to TRBJ2-7; 7 bases are a match to TRBD1. The CDR3 covers 14 residues. Per the germline V gene, CDR1 is SNHLY and CDR2 is FYNNEI. Trimming cost V 6 bases and J 4 bases; bases outside gene matches: 9.

As concerns this clone: This sample also contains other DNA sequences that code for the same CDR3. This sequence joins TRBV30 and TRBJ2-5; no clear D gene. Trimming removed 0 bases from V and 5 bases from J, with 4 bases in between. This CDR3 comprises 11 residues. The germline CDR1 and CDR2 sequences are GTSNPN and SVGIG (reference sequence). The CDR3: CAWSVLETQYF. CDR3 nucleotide sequence: TGTGCCTGGAGTGTACTCGAGACCCAGTACTTC.

This chain joins TRBV6-5 and TRBJ1-5; 7 bases fit TRBD1. CDR3 size: 15 residues. V shed 5 bases and J 0 bases; nucleotides not matched to a gene: 4. The V gene's germline CDR1 is MNHEY and CDR2 SVGAGI. CDR3 amino acids: CASSIGGYSNQPQHF. CDR3 nucleotides: TGTGCCAGCAGTATAGGGGGCTATAGCAATCAGCCCCAGCATTTT.

About this clone: One end of the junction fails to match germline, which may point to a read error. The chain employs TRBV7-7 and TRBJ1-1; D unclear. The CDR3 spans 13 residues. The germline V gene encodes CDR1 SSHAT and CDR2 FNYEAQ (reference sequence). The CDR3 bases are TGTGCTAGCAGCTTAGAGGTGAACACTGAAGCTTTCTTT. Translated: CASSLEVNTEAFF.

The chain combines TRBV5-6 with TRBJ2-1, with 11 positions matching TRBD2. J was trimmed by 5 bases and V by 5 bases; bases with no gene match: 3. The CDR3 consists of 14 residues. Germline values: CDR1 SGHDT, CDR2 YYEEEE. CDR3 coding DNA: TGTGCCAGCAGGGGACTAGCGGAAGACAATGAGCAGTTCTTC. Amino acids: CASRGLAEDNEQFF.

The chain couples TRBV3-1 (or the pseudogene TRBV3-2) to TRBJ2-2; no definite D call. Per the germline V gene, CDR1 is LGHDT and CDR2 is YNNKEL (reference sequence). The germline V and J ends were trimmed by 1 base and 4 bases, with 10 bases remaining between them. CDR3 size: 15 residues. The CDR3 DNA reads TGTGCCAGCAGCCAAGTAGTTAGGGCCACCGGGGAGCTGTTTTTT. Its protein is CASSQVVRATGELFF.

This chain connects TRBV27 to TRBJ1-5; D uncertain. V was trimmed by 4 bases and J by 4 bases, leaving 8 bases between them. The CDR3 runs 13 residues. Germline V gene data show CDR1 as MNHEY and CDR2 as SMNVEV (reference sequence). Written as DNA, the CDR3 is TGTGCCAGCAGTTGGGCCTTAAATCAGCCCCAGCATTTT. It specifies CASSWALNQPQHF.

This chain connects TRBV10-2 to TRBJ2-7; D is possibly TRBD1 or TRBD2 (5 bases each). Per germline, CDR1 WSHSY and CDR2 SAAADI. V was clipped by 3 bases and J by 4 bases, with 16 bases between them. This CDR3 has 15 residues. In nucleotides, the CDR3 is TGCGCCAGCAGTGACCCCGGGACGGGGAAGTACGAGCAGTACTTC. Translated: CASSDPGTGKYEQYF.

This chain links TRBV2 with TRBJ1-2, with D perhaps matching TRBD1 (6 bases). Germline CDR1 and CDR2: SNHLY and FYNNEI. V lost 6 bases to trimming and J lost 2 bases, with 7 bases between them. This CDR3 is built from 12 residues. DNA for the CDR3: TGTGCCAGCAGGGGACAAAACTATGGCTACACCTTC. This translates into CASRGQNYGYTF. The full variable domain, with the rest looked up from reference TRBV2 and TRBJ1-2, is EPEVTQTPSHQVTQMGQEVILRCVPISNHLYFYWYRQILGQKVEFLVSFYNNEISEKSEIFDDQFSVERPDGSNFTLKIRSTKLEDSAMYFCASRGQNYGYTFGSGTRLTVV.

V usage is TRBV11-2 and J usage is TRBJ2-3; D is perhaps TRBD2 (5 bases). Germline V lookup: CDR1 SGHAT, CDR2 FQNNGV. The CDR3 has 14 residues. V lost 2 bases, J lost 0 bases, and 6 bases lay in between. In DNA form, the CDR3 reads TGTGCCAGCAGCTTATGGACTAGCACAGATACGCAGTATTTT. Its protein product is CASSLWTSTDTQYF. The variable domain in full, with the rest retrieved from reference TRBV11-2 and TRBJ2-3, is EAGVAQSPRYKIIEKRQSVAFWCNPISGHATLYWYQQILGQGPKLLIQFQNNGVVDDSQLPKDRFSAERLKGVDSTLKIQPAKLEDSAVYLCASSLWTSTDTQYFGPGTRLTVL.

V is TRBV10-3 and J is TRBJ1-5, with TRBD1 identical over 10 bases. The CDR3 runs 16 residues. Trimming at V came to 5 bases and at J to 1 base, leaving 5 bases not matched to a gene. Germline V lookup: CDR1 ENHRY, CDR2 SYGVKD. CDR3 DNA: TGTGCCATCAGTCTTTGGGACAGGGGAAGCAATCAGCCCCAGCATTTT. This encodes CAISLWDRGSNQPQHF.

In nucleotides, the CDR3 is TGTGCCAGCAGCTTAGAGGGTTCTGGAGTCTATGGCTACACCTTC. Its protein is CASSLEGSGVYGYTF. This chain links TRBV7-2 with TRBJ1-2; the D is unclear. This CDR3 contains 15 residues. Trimming cost V 1 base and J 4 bases, with 13 bases left between them. The germline CDR1 and CDR2 sequences are SGHTA and FQGNSA. Complete variable domain (other parts from reference TRBV7-2 and TRBJ1-2): GAGVSQSPSNKVTEKGKDVELRCDPISGHTALYWYRQSLGQGLEFLIYFQGNSAPDKSGLPSDRFSAERTGGSVSTLTIQRTQQEDSAVYLCASSLEGSGVYGYTFGSGTRLTVV.

The chain has TRBV10-2 and TRBJ2-1; 8 nucleotides align to TRBD2. Trimming cost V 6 bases and J 0 bases; bases outside gene matches: 13. This CDR3 is 18 amino acids long. The V gene's germline CDR1 is WSHSY and CDR2 SAAADI. The DNA of the CDR3 is TGCGCCAGCAGAACGGGGGCGGGAGGCTATACCTCCTACAATGAGCAGTTCTTC. Encoded protein: CASRTGAGGYTSYNEQFF.

This clone was seen a single time. The chain recombines TRBV7-2 with TRBJ2-7, with 7 bases matching TRBD1. CDR3 length: 14 amino acids. From germline, CDR1 is SGHTA and CDR2 FQGNSA. J gave up 6 bases and V 4 bases, and 9 bases lay outside the gene matches. The CDR3, as DNA: TGTGCCAGCAGCTCACAATGGGACAGCGGCGAGCAGTACTTC. Encoded protein: CASSSQWDSGEQYF.

The chain is built from TRBV28 and TRBJ1-5; TRBD1 matches 9 bases. The ends lost 5 bases at V and 4 bases at J; junction bases unmatched: 6. Germline V lookup: CDR1 MDHEN, CDR2 SYDVKM. This CDR3 is built from 15 residues. CDR3 protein: CASSLPGTGNQPQHF. CDR3 DNA sequence: TGTGCCAGCAGTCTCCCCGGGACAGGGAATCAGCCCCAGCATTTT.

V usage is TRBV7-2 and J usage is TRBJ1-2; 8 bases fit TRBD1. The V gene end was trimmed by 2 bases and the J gene end by 4 bases; junction bases not matched to a gene: 9. The CDR3 totals 16 residues. Germline V gene data show CDR1 as SGHTA and CDR2 as FQGNSA. The CDR3 loop is CASSLRLQGAGYGYTF. In DNA, the CDR3 is TGTGCCAGCAGCTTAAGGCTTCAGGGGGCCGGCTATGGCTACACCTTC.

The chain is built from TRBV6-5 and TRBJ1-2; TRBD1 might be the D (6 bases). The CDR3 length is 14 residues. CDR1 MNHEY and CDR2 SVGAGI come from the germline V gene. Trimming left V 6 bases short and J 9 bases short, with 20 bases between. The CDR3 region has the DNA TGTGCCAGCAGCCGGAGACAGGCCCTTATTAGCTACACCTTC. Protein product: CASSRRQALISYTF.

The chain carries TRBV5-5 and TRBJ1-1, with D perhaps matching TRBD1 (5 bases). V shed 5 bases and J shed 0 bases, with 20 bases lying between them. This CDR3 region has 17 residues. CDR1 and CDR2 (germline): SGHKS, YYEKEE (reference sequence). In DNA form, the CDR3 reads TGTGCCAGCAGAGTCCGGGGGGGATTACTTATGAACACTGAAGCTTTCTTT. Its translation is CASRVRGGLLMNTEAFF.

The V and J genes are TRBV5-4 and TRBJ1-4, with TRBD1 identical over 9 bases. The germline CDR1 and CDR2 sequences are SGHNT and YYREEE (reference sequence). V was pared by 4 bases and J by 7 bases, with 8 bases of the junction left unmatched. This CDR3 is built from 15 residues. The CDR3 sequence is CASSPGTGIIEKLFF. The CDR3 DNA reads TGTGCCAGCAGCCCCGGGACAGGGATCATTGAAAAACTGTTTTTT.

The chain couples TRBV6-5 to TRBJ1-1; no definite D call. Germline CDR1 is MNHEY and CDR2 is SVGAGI. With 0 bases removed from V and 0 bases from J, the gap between germline ends came to 11 bases. The length of the CDR3 is 16 residues. CDR3 in amino acids: CASSYSLAGLNTEAFF. The CDR3 nucleotides are TGTGCCAGCAGTTACTCGTTAGCAGGACTGAACACTGAAGCTTTCTTT.

This clone was counted only a few times. The chain uses TRBV10-1 and TRBJ2-1; 9 bases are shared with TRBD2. V trimming: 9 bases; J trimming: 3 bases; junction bases outside the gene matches: 3. This CDR3 region has 13 residues. Germline lookup yields CDR1 WNHNN and CDR2 SYGVQD (reference sequence). CDR3 protein: CASSGSFYNEQFF. The CDR3 coding sequence is TGCGCCAGTAGCGGGAGTTTCTACAATGAGCAGTTCTTC.

V and J are TRBV5-1 and TRBJ2-3; no firm D call. With 3 bases removed from V and 3 bases from J, the gap between germline ends came to 8 bases. CDR3 size: 13 residues. Per germline, CDR1 SGHRS and CDR2 YFSETQ. The CDR3 sequence: CASSSSETDTQYF. For the CDR3, the DNA is TGCGCCAGCAGCTCTTCAGAAACAGATACGCAGTATTTT.

The chain is built from TRBV18 and TRBJ2-2; D not certain. Germline V gene data show CDR1 as KGHSH and CDR2 as LQKENI. The CDR3 extends over 15 amino acids. Trimming took 3 bases from V and 3 from J, leaving 11 bases between them. CDR3 region: CASSPSDTYTGELFF. The CDR3 DNA reads TGTGCCAGCTCACCCTCCGACACGTACACCGGGGAGCTGTTTTTT.